A selection of T cell receptor beta chains follows, all from one sample in a study of shared clonotypes between healthy human individuals. Data came from immunoSEQ multiplex PCR; TCRdb stores just in-frame clones and leaves some out. The sample consists of millions of clones, about 95% of them appearing once. The sequenced sample was naive CD8+ T cells sorted from blood. The source of these receptors is a man between 18 and 29 years old in good health. Each CDR3 is given with its conserved first and last residue. A D gene is named only where the DNA matches it firmly. The size entry is marked missing in some rows and otherwise reads once, few, many or a size class.

J gene	D gene	clone size	V gene	CDR3 protein	CDR3 DNA
TRBJ2-7	TRBD1	once	TRBV4-1	CASSQLPGGDNYEQYF	TGCGCCAGCAGCCAACTCCCAGGGGGCGATAACTACGAGCAGTACTTC
TRBJ1-1	-	-	TRBV6-5	CASSYSGGGTEAFF	TGTGCCAGCAGTTACTCGGGGGGAGGTACTGAAGCTTTCTTT
TRBJ2-7	-	-	TRBV9	CASSEGIGVYEQYF	TGTGCCAGCAGCGAAGGTATAGGGGTTTACGAGCAGTACTTC
TRBJ1-1	-	-	TRBV5-6	CASRSLVEKEGNTEAFF	TGTGCCAGCAGAAGCTTGGTTGAAAAGGAGGGAAACACTGAAGCTTTCTTT
TRBJ2-5	-	-	TRBV7-6	CASSSGTSETQYF	TGTGCCAGCAGCTCCGGGACTTCGGAGACCCAGTACTTC
TRBJ2-5	-	once	TRBV4-3	CASSQDRTQETQYF	TGCGCCAGCAGCCAAGATCGCACCCAAGAGACCCAGTACTTC
TRBJ2-5	-	-	TRBV5-4	CASSLRGGGETQYF	TGTGCCAGCAGCTTAAGGGGTGGCGGAGAGACCCAGTACTTC
TRBJ2-7	TRBD1	-	TRBV7-9	CASSSQGQVAGEQYF	TGTGCCAGCAGCTCCCAGGGACAGGTCGCCGGGGAGCAGTACTTC
TRBJ2-1	TRBD1	-	TRBV29-1	CSVEAGTGGGNEQFF	TGCAGCGTTGAGGCCGGGACAGGGGGCGGGAATGAGCAGTTCTTC
TRBJ1-2	-	-	TRBV7-8	CASSLGAAANYGYTF	TGTGCCAGCAGCTTAGGGGCAGCGGCTAACTATGGCTACACCTTC
TRBJ2-7	TRBD1	-	TRBV28	CASSQTGGFSEQYF	TGTGCCAGCAGCCAGACAGGGGGCTTCTCCGAGCAGTACTTC
TRBJ2-7	-	-	TRBV7-8	CASSLSSHLAGEQYF	TGTGCCAGCAGCTTAAGCAGTCATCTAGCCGGCGAGCAGTACTTC
TRBJ2-7	-	-	TRBV5-6	CASSLGPTYEQYF	TGTGCCAGCAGCTTGGGACCGACCTACGAGCAGTACTTC
TRBJ1-1	TRBD1	-	TRBV13	CASSVRTGQNTEAFF	TGTGCCAGCAGCGTAAGGACAGGACAGAACACTGAAGCTTTCTTT
TRBJ2-1	TRBD1	-	TRBV7-9	CASSLETGGWNEQFF	TGTGCCAGCAGCTTAGAGACAGGGGGGTGGAATGAGCAGTTCTTC
TRBJ2-5	-	-	TRBV27	CASSLFQEQETQYF	TGTGCCAGCAGTTTATTCCAGGAACAAGAGACCCAGTACTTC